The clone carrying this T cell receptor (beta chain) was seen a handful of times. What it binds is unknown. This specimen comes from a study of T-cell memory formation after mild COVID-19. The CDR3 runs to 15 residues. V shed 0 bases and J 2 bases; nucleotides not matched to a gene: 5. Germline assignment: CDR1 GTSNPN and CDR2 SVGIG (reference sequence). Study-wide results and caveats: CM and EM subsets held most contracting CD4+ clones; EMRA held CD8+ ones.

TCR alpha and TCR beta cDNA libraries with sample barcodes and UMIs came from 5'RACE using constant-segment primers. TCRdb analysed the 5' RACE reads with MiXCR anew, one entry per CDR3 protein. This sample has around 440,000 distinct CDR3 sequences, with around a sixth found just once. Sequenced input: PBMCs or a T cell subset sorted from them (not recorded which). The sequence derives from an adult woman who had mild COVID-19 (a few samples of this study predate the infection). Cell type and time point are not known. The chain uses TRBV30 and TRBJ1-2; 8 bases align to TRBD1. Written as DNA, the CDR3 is TGTGCCTGGAGTGTCGGCGACAGGGGCAACTATGGCTACACCTTC. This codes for CAWSVGDRGNYGYTF.